A selection of T cell receptor beta chains follows, all from one sample in a study of control samples from healthy donors and cancer patients. The protocol was immunoSEQ multiplex PCR, while the TCRdb copy is restricted to in-frame clones and leaves out a portion. The sample holds 150,000 or so clones, just over 90% seen once. Sequenced: blood. These TCRs come from a woman aged 60-75 years in good health. Both conserved end residues are part of each CDR3. A D gene is named only where the DNA matches it firmly. Expanded clones are given a class, and other clones once, few, many or no size at all.

DNA | CDR3 | J | D | size | V
TGTGCCAGCAGCTTATTGGGACAGCAAGAGACCCAGTACTTC | CASSLLGQQETQYF | TRBJ2-5 | TRBD1 | - | TRBV7-3
TGTGCCAGCAGCCAGACCCGGGGGGGGCCCTCCTACAATGAGCAGTTCTTC | CASSQTRGGPSYNEQFF | TRBJ2-1 | TRBD2 | - | TRBV3-1/TRBV3-2
TGTGCCAGCAGTGAACAAAACTACACCTTC | CASSEQNYTF | TRBJ1-2 | - | - | TRBV2
TGCGCCAGCAGCTCCCCTGCGGGGGGGAGGACAGATACGCAGTATTTT | CASSSPAGGRTDTQYF | TRBJ2-3 | TRBD2 | - | TRBV5-1
TGTGCCAGCAGCTTAGTGTCCTTTGGTCGAGAAAAACTGTTTTTT | CASSLVSFGREKLFF | TRBJ1-4 | - | - | TRBV11-2
TGTGCCAGCAGCCAATCACCGAACGGTCGGGTGTCGAACACCGGGGAGCTGTTTTTT | CASSQSPNGRVSNTGELFF | TRBJ2-2 | - | - | TRBV3-1/TRBV3-2
TGTGCCAGCAGCCGCACTAGAACTGAAGCTTTCTTT | CASSRTRTEAFF | TRBJ1-1 | - | - | TRBV6-6
TGTGCCACCAGTGATAGGGGACACCACTCTGGAAACACCATATATTTT | CATSDRGHHSGNTIYF | TRBJ1-3 | - | - | TRBV24-1
TGTGCCAGCAGCTTGTTGGGGACAGGCTATAATTCACCCCTCCACTTT | CASSLLGTGYNSPLHF | TRBJ1-6 | TRBD1 | once | TRBV7-9
TGCGCCAGCAGCTTAGACAGGGGGCCGATAGATACGCAGTATTTT | CASSLDRGPIDTQYF | TRBJ2-3 | TRBD1 | - | TRBV5-1
TGTGCCAGCAGCGTAGCTCAGGATCCCCCAGGGACCCAGTACTTC | CASSVAQDPPGTQYF | TRBJ2-5 | - | - | TRBV9
TGTGCCAGCAGCCGGACAATCCAGGGAGGTGAAAAACTGTTTTTT | CASSRTIQGGEKLFF | TRBJ1-4 | - | - | TRBV6-5
TGTGCCAGCAGCGTAGGACCGACCCTAAATGGCTACACCTTC | CASSVGPTLNGYTF | TRBJ1-2 | - | - | TRBV9
TGTGCCAGCACCCGGCTCCGCGATACGCAGTATTTT | CASTRLRDTQYF | TRBJ2-3 | - | - | TRBV7-2
TGTGCCAGCAGCCAAGCACAGCGGGGGGGGACAGATACGCAGTATTTT | CASSQAQRGGTDTQYF | TRBJ2-3 | TRBD2 | - | TRBV3-1/TRBV3-2
TGTGCCAGCAGCTGGCAACAGGGGGCGGACACTGAAGCTTTCTTT | CASSWQQGADTEAFF | TRBJ1-1 | TRBD1 | - | TRBV7-2
TGTGCCAGCAAGGGAAGCGGCAATCAGCCCCAGCATTTT | CASKGSGNQPQHF | TRBJ1-5 | - | - | TRBV27
TGTGCCAGCAGTCCACCGCAAAGCTCCTATAATTCACCCCTCCACTTT | CASSPPQSSYNSPLHF | TRBJ1-6 | - | - | TRBV27